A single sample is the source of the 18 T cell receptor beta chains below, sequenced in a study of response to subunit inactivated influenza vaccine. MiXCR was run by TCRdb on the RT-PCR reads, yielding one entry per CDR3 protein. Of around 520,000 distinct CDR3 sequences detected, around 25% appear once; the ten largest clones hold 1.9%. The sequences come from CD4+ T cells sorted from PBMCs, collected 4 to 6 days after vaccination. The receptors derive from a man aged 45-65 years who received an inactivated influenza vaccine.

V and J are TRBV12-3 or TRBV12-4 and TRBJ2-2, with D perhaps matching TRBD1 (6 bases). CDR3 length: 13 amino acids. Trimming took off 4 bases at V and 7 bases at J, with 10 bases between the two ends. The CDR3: CASSSGAGGELFF. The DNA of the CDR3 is TGTGCCAGCAGTTCAGGGGCGGGCGGGGAGCTGTTTTTT.

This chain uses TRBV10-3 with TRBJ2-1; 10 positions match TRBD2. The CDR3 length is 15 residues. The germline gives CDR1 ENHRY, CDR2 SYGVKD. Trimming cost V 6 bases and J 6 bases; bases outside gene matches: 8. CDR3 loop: CAIRNSGRLGNEQFF. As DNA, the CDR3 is TGTGCCATCAGGAATAGCGGGAGGCTGGGCAATGAGCAGTTCTTC.

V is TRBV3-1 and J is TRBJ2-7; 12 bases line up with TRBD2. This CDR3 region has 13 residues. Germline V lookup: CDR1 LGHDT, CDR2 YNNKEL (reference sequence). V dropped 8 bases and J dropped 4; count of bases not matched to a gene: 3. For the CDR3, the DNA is TGTGCCAGCCTAGCGGGAGGGTCATACGAGCAGTACTTC. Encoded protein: CASLAGGSYEQYF.

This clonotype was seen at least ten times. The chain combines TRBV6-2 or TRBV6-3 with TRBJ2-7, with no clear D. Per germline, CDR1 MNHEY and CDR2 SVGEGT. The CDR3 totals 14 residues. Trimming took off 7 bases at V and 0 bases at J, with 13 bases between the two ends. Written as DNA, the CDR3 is TGTGCCAGCATAAGAGGTGGCACCTCCTACGAGCAGTACTTC. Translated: CASIRGGTSYEQYF.

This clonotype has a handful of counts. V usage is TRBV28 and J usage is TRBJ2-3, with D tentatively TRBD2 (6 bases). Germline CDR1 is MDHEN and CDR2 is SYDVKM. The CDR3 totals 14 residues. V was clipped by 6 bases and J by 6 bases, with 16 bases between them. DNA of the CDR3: TGTGCCAGCAGACGTAGCGGACCTCGGGATACGCAGTATTTT. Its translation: CASRRSGPRDTQYF.

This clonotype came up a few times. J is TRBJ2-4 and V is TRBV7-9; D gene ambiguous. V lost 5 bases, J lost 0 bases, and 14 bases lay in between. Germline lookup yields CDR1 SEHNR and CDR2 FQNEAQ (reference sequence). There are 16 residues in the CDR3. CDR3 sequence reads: CASSETDTLAKNIQYF. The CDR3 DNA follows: TGTGCCAGCAGCGAAACAGACACCCTAGCCAAAAACATTCAGTACTTC. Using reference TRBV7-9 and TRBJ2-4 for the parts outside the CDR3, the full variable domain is DTGVSQNPRHKITKRGQNVTFRCDPISEHNRLYWYRQTLGQGPEFLTYFQNEAQLEKSRLLSDRFSAERPKGSFSTLEIQRTEQGDSAMYLCASSETDTLAKNIQYFGAGTRLSVL.

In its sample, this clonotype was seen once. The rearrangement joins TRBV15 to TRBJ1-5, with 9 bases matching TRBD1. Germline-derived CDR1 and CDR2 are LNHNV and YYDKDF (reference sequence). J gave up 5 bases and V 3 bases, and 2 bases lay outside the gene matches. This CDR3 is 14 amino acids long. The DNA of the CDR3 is TGTGCCACCAGCAGGCGGACAGGGGATCAGCCCCAGCATTTT. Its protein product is CATSRRTGDQPQHF.

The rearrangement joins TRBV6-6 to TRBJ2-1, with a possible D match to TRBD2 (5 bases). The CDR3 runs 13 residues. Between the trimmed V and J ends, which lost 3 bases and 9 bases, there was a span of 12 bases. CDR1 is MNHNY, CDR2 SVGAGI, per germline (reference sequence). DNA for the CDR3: TGTGCCAGCAGTTATTCCGGGGAGTTTGAGCAGTTCTTC. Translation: CASSYSGEFEQFF.

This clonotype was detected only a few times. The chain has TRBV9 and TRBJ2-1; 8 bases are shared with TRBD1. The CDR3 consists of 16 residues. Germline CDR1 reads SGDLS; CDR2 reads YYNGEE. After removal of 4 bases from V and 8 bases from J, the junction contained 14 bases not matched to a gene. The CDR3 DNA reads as TGTGCCAGCAGCCTTAGTTCCCTGACAGGGGCCCATGAGCAGTTCTTC. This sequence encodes CASSLSSLTGAHEQFF.

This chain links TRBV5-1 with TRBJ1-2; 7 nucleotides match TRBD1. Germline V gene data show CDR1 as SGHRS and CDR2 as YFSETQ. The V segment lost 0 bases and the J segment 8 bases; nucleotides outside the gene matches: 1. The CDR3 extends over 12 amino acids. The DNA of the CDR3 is TGCGCCAGCAGCTTGGAGGGGGCCGGCTACACCTTC. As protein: CASSLEGAGYTF.

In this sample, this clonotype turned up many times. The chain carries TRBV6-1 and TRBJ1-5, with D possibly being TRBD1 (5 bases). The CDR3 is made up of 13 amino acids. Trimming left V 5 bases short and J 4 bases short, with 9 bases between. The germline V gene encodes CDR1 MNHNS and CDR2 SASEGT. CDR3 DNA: TGTGCCAGCAGTCCAAGGGGAAATCAGCCCCAGCATTTT. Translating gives CASSPRGNQPQHF.

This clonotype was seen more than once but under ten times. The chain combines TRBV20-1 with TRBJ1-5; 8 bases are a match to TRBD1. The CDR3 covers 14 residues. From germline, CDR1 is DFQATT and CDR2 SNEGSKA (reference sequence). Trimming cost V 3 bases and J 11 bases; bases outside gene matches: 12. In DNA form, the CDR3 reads TGCAGTGCTAGGCCGGGACAGGCATTAAAGGCCCAGCATTTT. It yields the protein CSARPGQALKAQHF.

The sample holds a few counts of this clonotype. CDR3 loop: CASSLVRRGRNYEQYF. The CDR3 DNA reads as TGTGCCAGCAGTTTGGTGCGGAGAGGCAGAAACTACGAGCAGTACTTC. The rearrangement links TRBV28 to TRBJ2-7, with D unresolved. CDR3 size: 16 residues. CDR1 and CDR2 from the germline V gene are MDHEN and SYDVKM. V shed 3 bases and J shed 3 bases, with 18 bases lying between them. The complete variable domain, with remaining parts taken from reference TRBV28 and TRBJ2-7, reads DVKVTQSSRYLVKRTGEKVFLECVQDMDHENMFWYRQDPGLGLRLIYFSYDVKMKEKGDIPEGYSVSREKKERFSLILESASTNQTSMYLCASSLVRRGRNYEQYFGPGTRLTVT.

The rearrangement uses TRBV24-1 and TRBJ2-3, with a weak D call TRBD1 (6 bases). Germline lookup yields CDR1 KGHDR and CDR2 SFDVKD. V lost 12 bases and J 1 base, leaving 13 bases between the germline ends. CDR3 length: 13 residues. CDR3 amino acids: CAVQGFGTDTQYF. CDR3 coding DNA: TGTGCCGTACAGGGTTTCGGCACAGATACGCAGTATTTT.

The DNA for the CDR3 is TGTGCCAGCAGTTGGACTAGCGGGGGCTACAATGAGCAGTTCTTC. Translating gives CASSWTSGGYNEQFF. V usage is TRBV6-5 and J usage is TRBJ2-1; 13 nucleotides align to TRBD2. Unmatched junction bases numbered 0, after V lost 4 bases and J lost 3 bases. CDR1 and CDR2 from the germline V gene are MNHEY and SVGAGI. The length of the CDR3 is 15 residues.

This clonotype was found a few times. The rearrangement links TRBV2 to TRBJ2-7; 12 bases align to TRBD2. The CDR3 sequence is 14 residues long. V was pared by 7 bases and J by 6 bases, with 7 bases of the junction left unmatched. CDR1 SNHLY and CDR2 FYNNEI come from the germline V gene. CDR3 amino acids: CASIGGLAGSEQYF. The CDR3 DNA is TGTGCCAGCATCGGAGGACTAGCGGGGTCCGAGCAGTACTTC.

The DNA of the CDR3 is TGTGCCTGGAACCATCAGCAGGGGGACGAGCAGTACTTC. Encoded protein: CAWNHQQGDEQYF. The genes are TRBV30 and TRBJ2-7, with TRBD1 matching over 7 bases. CDR3 length equals 13 residues. Germline CDR1 and CDR2: GTSNPN and SVGIG (reference sequence). Trimming removed 4 bases from V and 5 bases from J; junction bases left unmatched: 8. The full variable domain, its missing parts supplied by reference TRBV30 and TRBJ2-7, is SQTIHQWPATLVQPVGSPLSLECTVEGTSNPNLYWYRQAAGRGLQLLFYSVGIGQISSEVPQNLSASRPQDRQFILSSKKLLLSDSGFYLCAWNHQQGDEQYFGPGTRLTVT.

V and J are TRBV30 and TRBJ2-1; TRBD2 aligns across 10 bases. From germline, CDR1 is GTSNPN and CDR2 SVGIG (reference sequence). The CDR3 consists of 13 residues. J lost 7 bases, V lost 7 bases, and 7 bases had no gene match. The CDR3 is CASPGLAINEQFF. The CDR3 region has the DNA TGTGCCTCCCCGGGACTAGCGATTAATGAGCAGTTCTTC.